This T cell receptor (beta chain) was sequenced for a study of OX40 agonist ivuxolimab in advanced cancers. Study-level results: The study found that CD8+ T cells averaged more expanded clones than CD4+.

The CDR3 is 16 amino acids. Germline V CDR1 and CDR2: MGHRA, YSYEKL. V was pared by 3 bases and J by 4 bases, with 18 bases between. As for this clone: The antigen remains undetermined.

TCRdb's table, derived via immunoSEQ multiplex PCR, lists solely in-frame clones and lacks some. The sample records approximately 11,000 clones, about 89% being singletons. The rearrangement joins TRBV4-1 to TRBJ2-5; D tentatively fits TRBD1 or TRBD2 (5 bases each). The TCR originated in an adult with an advanced solid tumor such as melanoma, head and neck, liver or kidney cancer. The source was CD4+ or CD8+ T cells sorted from blood, collected in a trial of the OX40 agonist ivuxolimab. The DNA for the CDR3 is TGCGCCAGCAGCCAGGAAGGTCCCACAGGAGGAGAGACCCAGTACTTC. Protein: CASSQEGPTGGETQYF.